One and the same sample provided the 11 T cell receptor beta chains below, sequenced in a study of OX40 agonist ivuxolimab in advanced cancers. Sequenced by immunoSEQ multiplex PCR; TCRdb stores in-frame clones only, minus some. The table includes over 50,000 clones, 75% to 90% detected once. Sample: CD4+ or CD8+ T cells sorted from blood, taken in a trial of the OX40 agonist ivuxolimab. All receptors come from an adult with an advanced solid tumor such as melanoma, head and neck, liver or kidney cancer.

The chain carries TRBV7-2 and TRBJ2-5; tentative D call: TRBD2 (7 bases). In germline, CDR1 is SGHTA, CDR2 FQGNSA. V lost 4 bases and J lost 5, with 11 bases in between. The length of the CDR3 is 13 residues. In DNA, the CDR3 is TGTGCCAGCAGCTCCAGGGGAGGGGAGACCCAGTACTTC. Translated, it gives CASSSRGGETQYF.

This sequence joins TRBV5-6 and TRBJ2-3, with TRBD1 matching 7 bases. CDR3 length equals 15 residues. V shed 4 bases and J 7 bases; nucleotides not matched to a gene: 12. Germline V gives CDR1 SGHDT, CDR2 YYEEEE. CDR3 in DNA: TGTGCCAGCAGCGAACCGGGACAGCAAGGACATACGCAGTATTTT. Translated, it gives CASSEPGQQGHTQYF.

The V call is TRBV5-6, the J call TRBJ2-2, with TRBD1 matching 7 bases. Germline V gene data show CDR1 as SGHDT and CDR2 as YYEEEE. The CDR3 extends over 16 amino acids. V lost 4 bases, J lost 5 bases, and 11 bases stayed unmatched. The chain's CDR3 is CASSQITGELTGELFF. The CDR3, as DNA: TGTGCCAGCAGCCAAATCACAGGGGAGTTAACCGGGGAGCTGTTTTTT.

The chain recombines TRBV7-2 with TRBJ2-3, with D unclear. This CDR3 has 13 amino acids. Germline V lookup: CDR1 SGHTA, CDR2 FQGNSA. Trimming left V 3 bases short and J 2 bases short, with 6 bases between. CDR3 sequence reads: CASSFGATDTQYF. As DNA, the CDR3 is TGTGCCAGCAGCTTTGGAGCCACAGATACGCAGTATTTT.

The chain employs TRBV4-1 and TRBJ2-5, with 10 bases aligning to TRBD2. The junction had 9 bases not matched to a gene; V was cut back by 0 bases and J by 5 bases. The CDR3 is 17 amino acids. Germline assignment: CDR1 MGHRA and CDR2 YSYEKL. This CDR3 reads CASSQDPLAGEGETQYF. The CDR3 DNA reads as TGCGCCAGCAGCCAAGATCCGCTAGCGGGAGAAGGGGAGACCCAGTACTTC.

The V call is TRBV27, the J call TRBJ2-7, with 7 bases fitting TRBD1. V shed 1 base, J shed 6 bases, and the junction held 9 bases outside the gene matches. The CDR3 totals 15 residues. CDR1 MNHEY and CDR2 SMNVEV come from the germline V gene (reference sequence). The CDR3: CASSLLLTGPTEQYF. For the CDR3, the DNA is TGTGCCAGCAGTTTATTACTGACAGGGCCTACCGAGCAGTACTTC.

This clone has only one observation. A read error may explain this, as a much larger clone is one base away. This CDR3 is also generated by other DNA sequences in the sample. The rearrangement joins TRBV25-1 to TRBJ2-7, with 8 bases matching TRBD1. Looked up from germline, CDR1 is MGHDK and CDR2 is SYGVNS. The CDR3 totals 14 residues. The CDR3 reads CASLNRTGSHEQYF. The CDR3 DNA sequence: TGTGCCAGCCTAAATAGGACAGGGAGCCACGAGCAATACTTC.

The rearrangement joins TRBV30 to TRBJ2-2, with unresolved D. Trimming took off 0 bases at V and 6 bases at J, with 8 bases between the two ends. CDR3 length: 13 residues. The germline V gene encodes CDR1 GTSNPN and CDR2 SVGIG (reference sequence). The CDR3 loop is CAWSVQIPGELFF. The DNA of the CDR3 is TGTGCCTGGAGTGTACAAATTCCCGGGGAGCTGTTTTTT.

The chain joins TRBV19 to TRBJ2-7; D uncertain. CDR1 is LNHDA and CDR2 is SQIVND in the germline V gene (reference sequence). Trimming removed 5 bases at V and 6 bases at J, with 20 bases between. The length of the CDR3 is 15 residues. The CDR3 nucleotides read TGTGCCAGTAGTCCAATATCGGACGGCCTTGGCGAGCAGTACTTC. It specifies CASSPISDGLGEQYF.

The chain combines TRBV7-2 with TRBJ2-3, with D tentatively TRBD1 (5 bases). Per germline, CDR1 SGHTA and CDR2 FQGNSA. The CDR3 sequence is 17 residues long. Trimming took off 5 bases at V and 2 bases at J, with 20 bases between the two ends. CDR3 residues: CASSRPEVRANTDTQYF. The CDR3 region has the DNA TGTGCCAGCAGCCGTCCTGAGGTCAGGGCGAACACAGATACGCAGTATTTT. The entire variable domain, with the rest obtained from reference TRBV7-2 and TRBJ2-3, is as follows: GAGVSQSPSNKVTEKGKDVELRCDPISGHTALYWYRQSLGQGLEFLIYFQGNSAPDKSGLPSDRFSAERTGGSVSTLTIQRTQQEDSAVYLCASSRPEVRANTDTQYFGPGTRLTVL.

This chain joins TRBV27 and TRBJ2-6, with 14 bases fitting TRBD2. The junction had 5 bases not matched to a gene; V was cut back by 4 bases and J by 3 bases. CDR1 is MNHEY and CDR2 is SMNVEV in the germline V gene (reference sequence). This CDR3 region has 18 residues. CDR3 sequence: CASSSGLAGEIGANVLTF. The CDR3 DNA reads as TGTGCCAGCAGTTCGGGACTAGCGGGAGAGATTGGGGCCAACGTCCTGACTTTC.